One and the same sample provided the 25 T cell receptor beta chains below, sequenced in a study of regulatory T cells in long-lasting Graves disease. Through Arm-PCR of CDR3 regions and iRepertoire HTBI primers, TCR beta libraries were built. In TCRdb, the multiplex PCR reads were re-called with MiXCR into one record per CDR3 protein. The sample contains some 280,000 distinct CDR3 sequences, around a fifth of which appear only once. Sample time point: persistent/refractory GD, antithyroid drugs over 5 years with positive TRAb. The TCR library was made from RNA extracted from PBMCs. Material: peripheral blood mononuclear cells (PBMCs), obtained when the disease was refractory, from a patient treated with antithyroid drugs. Every receptor here comes from a female donor with Graves disease.

This clonotype has a count of ten or more. The chain has TRBV7-2 and TRBJ2-2; D not resolved. CDR1 is SGHTA, CDR2 FQGNSA, per germline. The CDR3 is 16 residues long. The V and J ends lost 0 bases and 2 bases respectively, with 10 bases between them. The CDR3 here is CASSLASGRNTGELFF. In DNA form, the CDR3 reads TGTGCCAGCAGCTTAGCGTCCGGACGTAACACCGGGGAGCTGTTTTTT. The whole variable domain, remainder taken from reference TRBV7-2 and TRBJ2-2, is GAGVSQSPSNKVTEKGKDVELRCDPISGHTALYWYRQSLGQGLEFLIYFQGNSAPDKSGLPSDRFSAERTGGSVSTLTIQRTQQEDSAVYLCASSLASGRNTGELFFGEGSRLTVL.

The genes are TRBV19 and TRBJ2-7; D gene unclear. CDR3 length equals 13 residues. The germline CDR1 and CDR2 sequences are LNHDA and SQIVND (reference sequence). V was clipped by 5 bases and J by 2 bases, with 10 bases between them. Here the CDR3 reads CASSARSPYEQYF. In nucleotides, the CDR3 is TGTGCCAGTAGTGCACGGAGCCCCTACGAGCAGTACTTC.

The J gene is TRBJ1-1, the V gene TRBV4-3, with TRBD1 identical over 8 bases. The V gene's germline CDR1 is LGHNA and CDR2 YSLEER. V was clipped by 3 bases and J by 0 bases; unmatched bases: 3. The CDR3 loop spans 15 amino acids. The chain's CDR3 is CASSQGTGLNTEAFF. CDR3 DNA: TGCGCCAGCAGCCAGGGGACAGGCTTGAACACTGAAGCTTTCTTT.

This clonotype was recorded many times. The gene calls are TRBV20-1 and TRBJ2-7, with D possibly TRBD2 on 5 matching bases. The CDR3 consists of 15 residues. V was cut by 5 bases and J by 1 base, with 18 bases left in between. The germline V gene has CDR1 DFQATT and CDR2 SNEGSKA (reference sequence). DNA for the CDR3: TGCAGTGCTGCCGCCAGCGGTTCGCTTTCCTACGAGCAGTACTTC. Residues: CSAAASGSLSYEQYF.

The chain uses TRBV7-9 and TRBJ2-3; 13 bases are shared with TRBD2. Germline CDR1 and CDR2: SEHNR and FQNEAQ (reference sequence). V was pared by 7 bases and J by 4 bases, with 5 bases of the junction left unmatched. CDR3 length: 15 amino acids. Here the CDR3 DNA reads TGTGCCAGCACCCTCACTAGCGGGAGGGCAGATACGCAGTATTTT. Protein: CASTLTSGRADTQYF.

This clonotype was observed at least ten times. The chain is built from TRBV5-4 and TRBJ2-7, with a possible D match to TRBD1 (6 bases). Deletions cut 4 bases from V and 6 bases from J, with 20 bases between. The CDR3 length is 15 residues. Germline V gene lookup returns CDR1 SGHNT and CDR2 YYREEE (reference sequence). CDR3 coding DNA: TGTGCCAGCAGCCCTGCTAACAGGGTCCGTTCCGAGCAGTACTTC. Amino acids: CASSPANRVRSEQYF.

At least ten counts were recorded for this clonotype. V is TRBV6-1 and J is TRBJ2-5; 8 bases align to TRBD1. Germline CDR1 is MNHNS and CDR2 is SASEGT. This CDR3 region has 14 residues. After removal of 4 bases from V and 5 bases from J, the junction contained 6 bases not matched to a gene. This CDR3 reads CASSALNRGETQYF. DNA of the CDR3: TGTGCCAGCAGTGCCCTTAACAGGGGGGAGACCCAGTACTTC.

In this sample, this clonotype turned up a few times. Just one base apart from a much larger clone, this may be a read error. This chain's CDR3 is CASSTEDGYTF. CDR3 nucleotide sequence: TGTGCCAGCAGTACAGAGGATGGCTACACCTTC. The chain is built from TRBV6-1 and TRBJ1-2; D gene unclear. Trimming stripped 5 bases from V and 6 bases from J, with 7 bases between. In germline, CDR1 is MNHNS, CDR2 SASEGT. CDR3 size: 11 residues.

The V and J genes are TRBV5-1 and TRBJ2-1; TRBD2 agrees at 12 bases. There are 16 residues in the CDR3. Germline V gives CDR1 SGHRS, CDR2 YFSETQ. Trimming at V came to 4 bases and at J to 7 bases, leaving 9 bases not matched to a gene. CDR3 residues: CASSAETGTSGNEQFF. CDR3 DNA: TGCGCCAGCAGCGCCGAGACCGGGACTAGCGGGAATGAGCAGTTCTTC.

This clonotype was recorded a few times. The chain links TRBV7-2 to TRBJ2-2; D might be TRBD2 (5 bases). The CDR3 is made up of 14 amino acids. CDR1 SGHTA and CDR2 FQGNSA come from the germline V gene. V lost 4 bases, J lost 5 bases, and 11 bases lay in between. DNA of the CDR3: TGTGCCAGCAGCTGGAGCGGAAGTACCGGGGAGCTGTTTTTT. This translates into CASSWSGSTGELFF.

This clonotype was seen a handful of times. The chain has TRBV20-1 and TRBJ2-7, with D tentatively TRBD2 (6 bases). V lost 1 base, J lost 0 bases, and 7 bases lay in between. Per germline, CDR1 DFQATT and CDR2 SNEGSKA (reference sequence). This CDR3 contains 13 residues. The CDR3 DNA reads as TGCAGTGCTAGAGTAGCGGACTCCTACGAGCAGTACTTC. Its translation is CSARVADSYEQYF.

This clonotype was seen only once. The V call is TRBV4-3, the J call TRBJ1-1, with D possibly being TRBD1 (6 bases). Germline CDR1 reads LGHNA; CDR2 reads YSLEER. The CDR3 consists of 16 residues. Trimming left V 0 bases short and J 6 bases short, with 17 bases between. The CDR3 sequence is CASSQDRAGARSEAFF. The CDR3 nucleotides read TGCGCCAGCAGCCAAGATCGGGCGGGGGCGAGGTCTGAAGCTTTCTTT.

The chain carries TRBV4-3 and TRBJ2-7, with TRBD2 identical over 10 bases. The CDR3 contains 14 residues. With V trimmed by 2 bases and J by 3 bases, 1 base remained unmatched. Germline V gene sequence: CDR1 LGHNA, CDR2 YSLEER. The CDR3 protein is CASSQWTSGYEQYF. The CDR3 DNA follows: TGCGCCAGCAGCCAATGGACTAGCGGCTACGAGCAGTACTTC.

The gene calls are TRBV2 and TRBJ2-1; D gene unclear. V shed 11 bases and J shed 0 bases, with 17 bases lying between them. The CDR3 extends over 15 amino acids. Germline lookup yields CDR1 SNHLY and CDR2 FYNNEI. For the CDR3, the DNA is TGTGCCTCCCATTATAGTTTTTTCTCCTACAATGAGCAGTTCTTC. It translates to CASHYSFFSYNEQFF.

This clonotype was seen a few times. The chain is built from TRBV24-1 and TRBJ2-2, with TRBD2 identical over 12 bases. J gave up 6 bases and V 8 bases, and 3 bases lay outside the gene matches. Germline CDR1 and CDR2: KGHDR and SFDVKD. This CDR3 region has 14 residues. CDR3 in DNA: TGTGCCACCAAGGGACTAGCGGGTTCCGGGGAGCTGTTTTTT. Protein product: CATKGLAGSGELFF.

Ten or more counts support this clonotype. The rearrangement uses TRBV10-3 and TRBJ1-1, with 8 bases aligning to TRBD1. The CDR3 is 14 residues long. The V gene's germline CDR1 is ENHRY and CDR2 SYGVKD. V dropped 2 bases and J dropped 4; count of bases not matched to a gene: 3. The CDR3 DNA reads as TGTGCCATCAGTGAGGGCACAGGGGGCACTGAAGCTTTCTTT. Residues: CAISEGTGGTEAFF.

This clonotype was seen only a few times. The V call is TRBV5-1, the J call TRBJ2-7; 8 positions agree with TRBD1. Losses at the gene ends were 2 bases for V and 2 bases for J; bases not matched to a gene: 18. The CDR3 is made up of 19 amino acids. Germline V CDR1 and CDR2: SGHRS, YFSETQ. CDR3 in DNA: TGCGCCAGCAGCTTCAAAGACAGACTAGGACAGGGCAGACCCTACGAGCAGTACTTC. This encodes CASSFKDRLGQGRPYEQYF. Full variable domain (outside the CDR3, taken from reference TRBV5-1 and TRBJ2-7): KAGVTQTPRYLIKTRGQQVTLSCSPISGHRSVSWYQQTPGQGLQFLFEYFSETQRNKGNFPGRFSGRQFSNSRSEMNVSTLELGDSALYLCASSFKDRLGQGRPYEQYFGPGTRLTVT.

With respect to this clonotype: Relative to the germline gene, one junction end is altered; a read error may explain this. This chain connects TRBV5-1 to TRBJ2-7; D might be TRBD1 or TRBD2, each matching 5 bases. The CDR3 covers 13 residues. From germline, CDR1 is SGHRS and CDR2 YFSETQ. The DNA for the CDR3 is TGCGCCAGCAGCCCGGGGCAGGGCTACGAGCAGCACTTC. It specifies CASSPGQGYEQHF.

The chain has TRBV11-1 and TRBJ2-1; 7 bases are shared with TRBD2. The junction had 6 bases not matched to a gene; V was cut back by 5 bases and J by 2 bases. The germline CDR1 and CDR2 sequences are SGHAT and FQDESV (reference sequence). The CDR3 extends over 15 amino acids. CDR3 amino acids: CASSRDYDTYNEQFF. Written as DNA, the CDR3 is TGTGCCAGCAGCCGGGACTACGACACCTACAATGAGCAGTTCTTC. Based on the CDR3 plus reference TRBV11-1 and TRBJ2-1, the full variable domain is EAEVAQSPRYKITEKSQAVAFWCDPISGHATLYWYRQILGQGPELLVQFQDESVVDDSQLPKDRFSAERLKGVDSTLKIQPAELGDSAMYLCASSRDYDTYNEQFFGPGTRLTVL.

This clonotype showed up many times. The rearrangement links TRBV28 to TRBJ1-1; possibly TRBD1 for D (6 bases). Trimming took off 8 bases at V and 0 bases at J, with 13 bases between the two ends. The germline gives CDR1 MDHEN, CDR2 SYDVKM. The CDR3 has 14 residues. CDR3 region: CASYQGGMNTEAFF. The CDR3, as DNA: TGTGCCAGCTACCAAGGGGGAATGAACACTGAAGCTTTCTTT.

The chain couples TRBV24-1 to TRBJ2-5, with D perhaps matching TRBD2 (5 bases). The ends were cut back, 3 bases at V and 4 bases at J, with 11 bases in the middle. Germline V CDR1 and CDR2: KGHDR, SFDVKD. The CDR3 has 14 residues. The CDR3 loop is CATSDPSLPETQYF. The CDR3 bases are TGTGCCACCAGTGATCCTAGCTTACCAGAGACCCAGTACTTC.

With respect to this clonotype: With only one base between it and a far larger clone, this is likely a read error. This chain connects TRBV11-2 to TRBJ2-7; D is perhaps TRBD1 (6 bases). Germline V lookup: CDR1 SGHAT, CDR2 FQNNGV. The CDR3 has 15 amino acids. CDR3 loop: CASKLFRDISYGQYF. The CDR3 nucleotides read TGTGCCAGCAAGCTCTTCCGGGACATCTCCTACGGGCAGTACTTC.

At least ten counts were recorded for this clonotype. The CDR3 DNA reads as TGTGCCAGCAGGTGGAGTAGCGGCGATGGCGAGCAGTACTTC. Translated: CASRWSSGDGEQYF. This chain uses TRBV2 with TRBJ2-7; possibly TRBD2 for D (6 bases). In germline, CDR1 is SNHLY, CDR2 FYNNEI. Trimming cost V 6 bases and J 6 bases, with 18 bases left between them. This CDR3 has 14 amino acids.

The chain joins TRBV28 to TRBJ2-2, with D unclear. The V end was cut by 3 bases, the J end by 3 bases, with 11 bases between. There are 15 residues in the CDR3. Germline-derived CDR1 and CDR2 are MDHEN and SYDVKM. The CDR3 region is CASSFLEPYTGELFF. In DNA form, the CDR3 reads TGTGCCAGCAGTTTTCTCGAGCCGTACACCGGGGAGCTGTTTTTT.

The rearrangement uses TRBV7-9 and TRBJ2-7, with D perhaps matching TRBD1 (5 bases). V lost 7 bases, J lost 3 bases, and 25 bases lay in between. The CDR3 contains 17 residues. Germline lookup yields CDR1 SEHNR and CDR2 FQNEAQ (reference sequence). The CDR3 DNA is TGTGCCAGCACCGACAGCAGGTCCAGCGATTCCCTCTACGAGCAGTACTTC. Translation gives CASTDSRSSDSLYEQYF.